Only a few counts were recorded for the clone carrying this T cell receptor (beta chain). From the RT-PCR reads, TCRdb called clonotypes with MiXCR, one entry per CDR3 protein. The data hold 550,000 to 750,000 distinct CDR3 sequences, with about 14% observed a single time. V shed 2 bases and J shed 4 bases, with 12 bases lying between them. The germline CDR1 and CDR2 sequences are LGHDT and YNNKEL (reference sequence). This CDR3 is 15 amino acids long. This chain joins TRBV3-1 and TRBJ1-5; TRBD1 is a possible D gene (5 bases). Material for sequencing was memory CD4+ T cells from blood. This sequence was found in a female donor in good health, serving as a healthy control. The CDR3 nucleotides are TGTGCCAGCAGCCAACAGACAGCGGGGAATCAGCCCCAGCATTTT. Its protein is CASSQQTAGNQPQHF.